These 23 T cell receptor beta chains originate from one sample sequenced in a study of blood T cell repertoires in COVID-19. TCRdb's copy holds only in-frame clones and misses some; the assay was immunoSEQ multiplex PCR. The sample contains approximately 75,000 clones, 88% of which appear only once. The material sequenced was peripheral blood. Receptor source: a man aged 50-59 years with acute or convalescent COVID-19.

This clone was recorded a few times. The chain recombines TRBV10-1 with TRBJ1-2, with D maybe TRBD1 (5 bases). This CDR3 has 13 amino acids. The germline gives CDR1 WNHNN, CDR2 SYGVQD (reference sequence). V lost 1 base, J lost 8 bases, and 11 bases lay in between. CDR3 region: CASSEFRAWGYTF. The CDR3 region has the DNA TGCGCCAGCAGTGAGTTCAGGGCTTGGGGCTACACCTTC.

This rearrangement joins TRBV7-8 to TRBJ2-2, with D perhaps matching TRBD1 (6 bases). The ends were cut back, 5 bases at V and 3 bases at J, with 16 bases in the middle. Germline loops: CDR1 SGHVS, CDR2 FQNEAQ. The CDR3 runs 16 residues. The DNA for the CDR3 is TGTGCCAGCAGCGTAGAGGGGGAGTGGGACACCGGGGAGCTGTTTTTT. Protein product: CASSVEGEWDTGELFF. The full variable domain, rest sourced from reference TRBV7-8 and TRBJ2-2, is GAGVSQSPRYKVAKRGQDVALRCDPISGHVSLFWYQQALGQGPEFLTYFQNEAQLDKSGLPSDRFFAERPEGSVSTLKIQRTQQEDSAVYLCASSVEGEWDTGELFFGEGSRLTVL.

The rearrangement joins TRBV6-5 to TRBJ1-4; TRBD1 aligns across 8 bases. J gave up 2 bases and V 6 bases, and 2 bases lay outside the gene matches. CDR1 and CDR2 (germline): MNHEY, SVGAGI. CDR3 size: 14 residues. The chain's CDR3 is CASSRTGTNEKLFF. Written as DNA, the CDR3 is TGTGCCAGCAGCCGGACAGGGACTAATGAAAAACTGTTTTTT.

This rearrangement joins TRBV6-5 to TRBJ1-5; D is unclear. The germline V gene encodes CDR1 MNHEY and CDR2 SVGAGI. Trimming left V 7 bases short and J 0 bases short, with 10 bases between. CDR3 length: 14 residues. The CDR3 DNA sequence: TGTGCCAGCACCGAGAGGTATAGCAATCAGCCCCAGCATTTT. Protein: CASTERYSNQPQHF.

The V gene is TRBV27, the J gene TRBJ1-2; TRBD1 aligns across 9 bases. CDR1 and CDR2 (germline): MNHEY, SMNVEV (reference sequence). V lost 6 bases to trimming and J lost 4 bases; unmatched junction nucleotides: 6. The CDR3 is made up of 14 amino acids. CDR3: CASRGTGPLYGYTF. CDR3 coding DNA: TGTGCCAGCAGGGGGACAGGGCCACTCTATGGCTACACCTTC.

The rearrangement links TRBV6-5 to TRBJ2-7, with 9 bases lining up with TRBD2. Germline V gives CDR1 MNHEY, CDR2 SVGAGI. V dropped 10 bases and J dropped 3; count of bases not matched to a gene: 4. The CDR3 totals 12 residues. The CDR3 is CATVSGGYEQYF. The CDR3 DNA follows: TGTGCCACCGTTAGCGGGGGCTACGAGCAGTACTTC.

The CDR3 protein is CASGGGAGTTTNEKLFF. The CDR3 DNA is TGTGCTAGTGGTGGAGGGGCAGGGACTACAACTAATGAAAAACTGTTTTTT. The chain uses TRBV12-5 and TRBJ1-4; D is perhaps TRBD1 (5 bases). The V gene lost 5 bases and the J gene lost 0 bases, with 16 bases spanning the gap. The germline CDR1 and CDR2 sequences are LGHNT and FRNRAP. The CDR3 sequence is 17 residues long.

The chain carries TRBV5-1 and TRBJ2-1, with D perhaps matching TRBD1 (5 bases). V shed 4 bases and J shed 2 bases, with 13 bases lying between them. The CDR3 sequence is 15 residues long. Germline V gene lookup returns CDR1 SGHRS and CDR2 YFSETQ. In nucleotides, the CDR3 is TGCGCCAGCAGCCCTGGGGCAGATGCCTACAATGAGCAGTTCTTC. This sequence encodes CASSPGADAYNEQFF.

Worth noting for this clone: Germline and junction disagree at one end, which may indicate a read error. V is TRBV6-5 and J is TRBJ1-2; 7 bases are a match to TRBD1. The germline CDR1 and CDR2 sequences are MNHEY and SVGAGI. The CDR3 has 13 amino acids. CDR3 loop: CASKVAGGEARVF. CDR3 in DNA: TGTGCCAGCAAGGTGGCAGGGGGTGAGGCACGGGTCTTC.

This clone showed up just once. The chain is built from TRBV21-1 and TRBJ1-2; the listed D gene, TRBD1, was not tested against the DNA. TRBV21-1 counts as a pseudogene. The CDR3 consists of 13 residues. The CDR3 region has the DNA TGTGCCAACCGACAGGAGATTAACTATGGCTACACCTTC. This translates into CANRQEINYGYTF.

The chain links TRBV10-1 to TRBJ2-7; D possibly corresponds to TRBD2 (6 bases). There are 15 residues in the CDR3. Germline assignment: CDR1 WNHNN and CDR2 SYGVQD (reference sequence). Trimming left V 0 bases short and J 6 bases short, with 15 bases between. CDR3 amino acids: CASSESFGGRGEQYF. For the CDR3, the DNA is TGCGCCAGCAGTGAGTCGTTCGGGGGACGGGGCGAGCAGTACTTC.

This chain links TRBV18 with TRBJ1-1; D might be TRBD1 (6 bases). V shed 2 bases and J shed 1 base, with 20 bases lying between them. Germline CDR1 is KGHSH and CDR2 is LQKENI. This CDR3 has 18 residues. CDR3 bases: TGTGCCAGCTCACCAAACTCTCTAGGGGGACATTCGAACACTGAAGCTTTCTTT. It is translated as CASSPNSLGGHSNTEAFF.

This clone was found a few times. As DNA, the CDR3 is TGTGCCAGTAGTTCGAGACAGGGGGCAAGGAGTCAGCCCCAGCATTTT. Translated, it gives CASSSRQGARSQPQHF. V and J are TRBV19 and TRBJ1-5, with TRBD1 matching over 10 bases. J gave up 6 bases and V 5 bases, and 10 bases lay outside the gene matches. This CDR3 is 16 amino acids long. From germline, CDR1 is LNHDA and CDR2 SQIVND (reference sequence).

The chain has TRBV5-6 and TRBJ2-3, with D tentatively TRBD1 (6 bases). Trimming removed 0 bases from V and 8 bases from J, with 16 bases in between. Looked up from germline, CDR1 is SGHDT and CDR2 is YYEEEE. This CDR3 spans 15 amino acids. The CDR3 loop reads CASSLGQAARGTQYF. In nucleotides, the CDR3 is TGTGCCAGCAGCTTGGGACAGGCGGCGAGGGGTACGCAGTATTTT.

The rearrangement joins TRBV6-2 or TRBV6-3 to TRBJ1-5; the D gene is possibly TRBD1 (5 bases). The germline gives CDR1 MNHEY, CDR2 SVGEGT. Trimming took off 2 bases at V and 2 bases at J, with 19 bases between the two ends. The CDR3 extends over 18 amino acids. The CDR3 region is CASSYRVTNYRRNQPQHF. Written as DNA, the CDR3 is TGTGCCAGCAGTTACAGGGTAACGAATTACAGGCGCAATCAGCCCCAGCATTTT.

The chain employs TRBV11-2 and TRBJ2-7, with D unclear. Germline V CDR1 and CDR2: SGHAT, FQNNGV. The length of the CDR3 is 15 residues. V was cut by 2 bases and J by 2 bases, with 13 bases left in between. DNA for the CDR3: TGTGCCAGCAGCTTATCCTTACAGACAACCTACGAGCAGTACTTC. Translation gives CASSLSLQTTYEQYF. Based on the CDR3 plus reference TRBV11-2 and TRBJ2-7, the full variable domain is EAGVAQSPRYKIIEKRQSVAFWCNPISGHATLYWYQQILGQGPKLLIQFQNNGVVDDSQLPKDRFSAERLKGVDSTLKIQPAKLEDSAVYLCASSLSLQTTYEQYFGPGTRLTVT.

The chain uses TRBV20-1 and TRBJ2-5; possibly TRBD1 for D (6 bases). The CDR3 consists of 11 residues. The V end lost 6 bases, the J end lost 4 bases, and 9 bases lay between the germline ends. The germline CDR1 and CDR2 sequences are DFQATT and SNEGSKA (reference sequence). Here the CDR3 reads CSAPRGETQYF. CDR3 coding DNA: TGCAGTGCGCCCAGGGGAGAGACCCAGTACTTC.

This sequence joins TRBV2 and TRBJ2-7; 8 bases match TRBD2. This CDR3 spans 15 amino acids. The germline V gene encodes CDR1 SNHLY and CDR2 FYNNEI. The V gene end was trimmed by 9 bases and the J gene end by 1 base; junction bases not matched to a gene: 11. CDR3 loop: CASSAVAGISYEQYF. CDR3 bases: TGTGCCAGTTCCGCTGTAGCGGGGATTTCCTACGAGCAGTACTTC. Variable domain in full (rest from reference TRBV2 and TRBJ2-7): EPEVTQTPSHQVTQMGQEVILRCVPISNHLYFYWYRQILGQKVEFLVSFYNNEISEKSEIFDDQFSVERPDGSNFTLKIRSTKLEDSAMYFCASSAVAGISYEQYFGPGTRLTVT.

The genes are TRBV9 and TRBJ2-5, with 12 bases fitting TRBD2. The CDR3 sequence is 16 residues long. Looked up from germline, CDR1 is SGDLS and CDR2 is YYNGEE. V lost 4 bases and J lost 0; bases outside the gene matches: 4. CDR3 sequence: CASSQGLAGNQETQYF. In DNA form, the CDR3 reads TGTGCCAGCAGCCAAGGACTAGCGGGGAACCAAGAGACCCAGTACTTC. Looking up the rest from reference TRBV9 and TRBJ2-5 gives the full variable domain: DSGVTQTPKHLITATGQRVTLRCSPRSGDLSVYWYQQSLDQGLQFLIQYYNGEERAKGNILERFSAQQFPDLHSELNLSSLELGDSALYFCASSQGLAGNQETQYFGPGTRLLVL.

V gene TRBV4-2 combines with J gene TRBJ2-3, with 9 bases lining up with TRBD1. The CDR3 runs 16 residues. The ends lost 7 bases at V and 2 bases at J; junction bases unmatched: 10. Germline V CDR1 and CDR2: LGHNA, YNFKEQ. In nucleotides, the CDR3 is TGTGCCAGCAACTCCGGGACAGGGAACCCCACAGATACGCAGTATTTT. Translating it yields CASNSGTGNPTDTQYF.

V usage is TRBV12-3 or TRBV12-4 and J usage is TRBJ2-7, with no clear D. V shed 8 bases and J shed 1 base, with 9 bases lying between them. There are 12 residues in the CDR3. The CDR3 DNA reads TGTGCCAGCGGCCTCGGGTCCTACGAGCAGTACTTC. It encodes CASGLGSYEQYF.

This clone was recorded a few times. The same CDR3 is also encoded by other DNA sequences in this sample. The chain carries TRBV5-4 and TRBJ1-1; 7 bases are a match to TRBD1. The CDR3 is 15 residues long. Germline V gene data show CDR1 as SGHNT and CDR2 as YYREEE (reference sequence). V trimming: 0 bases; J trimming: 0 bases; junction bases outside the gene matches: 2. In DNA form, the CDR3 reads TGTGCCAGCAGCTTGGGAGGGACAGTGAACACTGAAGCTTTCTTT. The encoded protein is CASSLGGTVNTEAFF.

The J gene is TRBJ1-5, the V gene TRBV2; a possible D gene is TRBD1 (6 bases). CDR1 SNHLY and CDR2 FYNNEI come from the germline V gene. The CDR3 is 14 residues long. V was cut by 4 bases and J by 10 bases, with 17 bases left in between. Written as DNA, the CDR3 is TGTGCCAGCAGTGGGGACAAGGGGTTAGGACCCCAGCATTTT. Amino acid sequence: CASSGDKGLGPQHF.